This entry features one T cell receptor (beta chain) sequence. The data belong to a study of shared T cell receptors in the human thymus. Profiled with immunoSEQ multiplex PCR; TCRdb holds only in-frame clones, not every one. The table lists around 730,000 clones, approximately 85% of them singletons. V was clipped by 0 bases and J by 0 bases, with 12 bases between them. Germline lookup yields CDR1 MNHEY and CDR2 SVGAGI. This CDR3 has 16 residues. These same records also appear under a second study, on human thymus T cells. That work contributes: Among the donors, all were healthy Finnish infants having corrective surgery for congenital heart defects.

This chain connects TRBV6-5 to TRBJ2-7; tentatively, D is TRBD1 (6 bases). Source material: thymocytes. This sequence was found in a girl in the first two years of life with a congenital heart defect. The chain's CDR3 is CASSYSMKGDSYEQYF. CDR3 DNA sequence: TGTGCCAGCAGTTACTCGATGAAGGGGGACTCCTACGAGCAGTACTTC.